Described below is a single T cell receptor (beta chain) sequence and its context. This sample was included in a study of shared clonotypes between healthy human individuals. There were only Caucasian adults among the donors, and all lived in Nashville, Tennessee. It was into CD45RA+ naive and CD45RA-negative memory subsets that the CD4+ cells were split. There are 16 residues in the CDR3. Germline V lookup: CDR1 SQVTM, CDR2 ANQGSEA. V dropped 5 bases and J dropped 1; count of bases not matched to a gene: 14. Clones were sequenced by immunoSEQ multiplex PCR, and TCRdb holds only the in-frame ones, with some missing. Of more than 2,000,000 clones listed, 90% to 95% were seen once; the top ten hold about 0.39%.

The sample consisted of naive CD4+ T cells from PBMCs. The subset: CD45RA+ positively selected. The receptor was derived from a man aged 18 to 35 in good health. Some clones in this sample may be carry-over from other donors' samples. This chain uses TRBV29-1 with TRBJ2-7; 7 positions match TRBD1. CDR3 sequence: CSVRSRGTDASYEQYF. The CDR3 region has the DNA TGCAGCGTTAGGTCCCGTGGGACAGACGCTTCCTACGAGCAGTACTTC.